This TCR beta chain was recovered during a study of blood T cells in healthy people across ages. Study outcomes and limitations: Across the age range, TCR beta diversity per million T cells fell in a roughly linear way.

Then a second PCR, running about 6 to 12 cycles, was carried out with a sample-barcoded 5' primer and a J-beta primer mix. TCRdb re-derived calls from the 5' RACE reads in MiXCR, one entry per CDR3 protein. This sample has approximately 800,000 distinct CDR3 sequences, with 58% found just once. This clonotype came up a few times. Antigen: not known. From germline, CDR1 is MGHDK and CDR2 SYGVNS. Trimming stripped 5 bases from V and 8 bases from J, with 16 bases between. The CDR3 extends over 14 amino acids. The chain employs TRBV25-1 and TRBJ2-1; D unresolved. Sequenced input: blood. This clonotype was sampled from a man aged 25 to 40 in good health. The CDR3 sequence is CASSRLEVRDEQFF. CDR3 in DNA: TGTGCCAGCAGTCGGCTAGAAGTTCGGGATGAGCAGTTCTTC.